The 24 T cell receptor beta chains below all came from one sample that was sequenced in a study of regulatory T cells in long-lasting Graves disease. Building of the TCR beta libraries involved iRepertoire HTBI primers and Arm-PCR of CDR3 regions. TCRdb called the multiplex PCR reads again in MiXCR, with one record for every CDR3 protein. The data contain around 320,000 distinct CDR3 sequences, over 15% of them seen just once; the ten biggest clones take up roughly 29%. This sample's time point: newly diagnosed GD, antithyroid drugs for less than 3 months. The authors made the TCR library using RNA they extracted from PBMCs. This same sample was also taken into another study, of T cells in Graves' hyperthyroidism and ophthalmopathy.

The sample was peripheral blood mononuclear cells (PBMCs), taken at new diagnosis, from a patient treated with antithyroid drugs. The receptors here all came from a man aged 40-50 years with Graves disease.

The chain links TRBV9 to TRBJ2-4; D is perhaps TRBD1 (5 bases). CDR1 and CDR2 (germline): SGDLS, YYNGEE. The CDR3 runs 14 residues. Between the trimmed V and J ends, which lost 4 bases and 6 bases, there was a span of 14 bases. The CDR3 DNA sequence: TGTGCCAGCAGCTCCGACAGCACCTTAAACATTCAGTACTTC. Amino acid sequence: CASSSDSTLNIQYF.

The sample holds many counts of this clonotype. The rearrangement uses TRBV28 and TRBJ2-7, with 7 bases lining up with TRBD2. Losses at the gene ends were 1 base for V and 9 bases for J; bases not matched to a gene: 6. This CDR3 is 13 amino acids long. The germline V gene has CDR1 MDHEN and CDR2 SYDVKM. CDR3 bases: TGTGCCAGCAGTTTATTTGACATAGCGGGGCAGTACTTC. It codes for CASSLFDIAGQYF.

V gene TRBV4-2 combines with J gene TRBJ1-3, with D possibly being TRBD1 (6 bases). The germline V gene has CDR1 LGHNA and CDR2 YNFKEQ. Trimming removed 1 base at V and 0 bases at J, with 16 bases between. CDR3 length: 18 residues. The CDR3 sequence: CASSQGTGRGISGNTIYF. The CDR3 region has the DNA TGTGCCAGCAGCCAAGGTACAGGGCGAGGGATCTCTGGAAACACCATATATTTT.

This clonotype was seen at least ten times. The V gene is TRBV2, the J gene TRBJ2-3; 9 bases map to TRBD2. Trimming at V came to 5 bases and at J to 3 bases, leaving 6 bases not matched to a gene. Germline loops: CDR1 SNHLY, CDR2 FYNNEI. The CDR3 loop spans 15 amino acids. The CDR3 loop is CASSSAGGRTDTQYF. In nucleotides, the CDR3 is TGTGCCAGCAGTTCCGCGGGGGGGAGGACAGATACGCAGTATTTT. The full variable domain, rest sourced from reference TRBV2 and TRBJ2-3, is EPEVTQTPSHQVTQMGQEVILRCVPISNHLYFYWYRQILGQKVEFLVSFYNNEISEKSEIFDDQFSVERPDGSNFTLKIRSTKLEDSAMYFCASSSAGGRTDTQYFGPGTRLTVL.

This clonotype came up many times. This chain connects TRBV7-3 to TRBJ2-2; TRBD1 matches at 12 bases. This CDR3 has 17 amino acids. The trim removed 3 bases at V and 3 bases at J, leaving 5 bases unmatched. Germline-derived CDR1 and CDR2 are SGHTA and FQGTGA. The CDR3 loop is CASSLGQGARDTGELFF. The DNA for the CDR3 is TGTGCCAGCAGCTTGGGACAGGGGGCGCGGGACACCGGGGAGCTGTTTTTT. The complete variable domain, with remaining parts taken from reference TRBV7-3 and TRBJ2-2, reads GAGVSQTPSNKVTEKGKYVELRCDPISGHTALYWYRQSLGQGPEFLIYFQGTGAADDSGLPNDRFFAVRPEGSVSTLKIQRTERGDSAVYLCASSLGQGARDTGELFFGEGSRLTVL.

This clonotype appeared a few times. The rearrangement joins TRBV9 to TRBJ2-5; TRBD2 aligns across 10 bases. The CDR3 spans 16 residues. V shed 0 bases and J 7 bases; nucleotides not matched to a gene: 9. The germline gives CDR1 SGDLS, CDR2 YYNGEE. The CDR3 region has the DNA TGTGCCAGCAGCGTAGAAGCGGGGGGGACCCGAGGGACCCAGTACTTC. Its protein is CASSVEAGGTRGTQYF.

The rearrangement joins TRBV11-2 to TRBJ2-3, with D perhaps given as TRBD1 or TRBD2 (6 bases each). Germline V gene sequence: CDR1 SGHAT, CDR2 FQNNGV. The CDR3 extends over 15 amino acids. V was trimmed by 7 bases and J by 2 bases, leaving 16 bases between them. DNA for the CDR3: TGTGCCAGCAACGAAGGTGGGGGGCTCACAGATACGCAGTATTTT. Its translation is CASNEGGGLTDTQYF. Full variable domain (rest looked up from reference TRBV11-2 and TRBJ2-3): EAGVAQSPRYKIIEKRQSVAFWCNPISGHATLYWYQQILGQGPKLLIQFQNNGVVDDSQLPKDRFSAERLKGVDSTLKIQPAKLEDSAVYLCASNEGGGLTDTQYFGPGTRLTVL.

With regard to this clonotype: A much larger clone differs from this one at a single base, so this may be a read error. The chain couples TRBV28 to TRBJ2-7, with TRBD2 matching over 11 bases. Germline V gene sequence: CDR1 MDHEN, CDR2 SYDVKM. Trimming removed 5 bases from V and 7 bases from J; junction bases left unmatched: 13. The CDR3 loop spans 16 amino acids. DNA of the CDR3: TGTGCCAGCAGTCCTAGCGGGGGGTTGCTATACAATGAGCAGTACTTC. Protein: CASSPSGGLLYNEQYF.

This clonotype was counted at least ten times. V gene TRBV28 combines with J gene TRBJ1-5; D gene unclear. V was shortened by 3 bases and J by 2 bases, with 5 bases between the two germline ends. CDR1 and CDR2 from the germline V gene are MDHEN and SYDVKM. The CDR3 totals 13 residues. This chain's CDR3 is CASSFGGNQPQHF. CDR3 nucleotides: TGTGCCAGCAGTTTCGGAGGCAATCAGCCCCAGCATTTT.

Many counts were recorded for this clonotype. The chain combines TRBV9 with TRBJ2-2; 7 bases agree with TRBD2. The CDR3 has 15 amino acids. Losses at the gene ends were 4 bases for V and 0 bases for J; bases not matched to a gene: 3. Germline V gene lookup returns CDR1 SGDLS and CDR2 YYNGEE. The CDR3 DNA sequence: TGTGCCAGCAGCATAGCGGGTGCGAACACCGGGGAGCTGTTTTTT. Amino acid sequence: CASSIAGANTGELFF.

This clonotype has just a few counts. The chain is built from TRBV6-1 and TRBJ2-1, with TRBD2 matching over 9 bases. Unmatched junction bases numbered 2, after V lost 1 base and J lost 4 bases. The CDR3 is 15 amino acids. CDR1 is MNHNS and CDR2 is SASEGT in the germline V gene. The CDR3 nucleotides are TGTGCCAGCAGTGAAGGCGGGGGGGCGTACAATGAGCAGTTCTTC. Translated: CASSEGGGAYNEQFF.

The sample holds a few counts of this clonotype. The chain couples TRBV20-1 to TRBJ2-7; the match to TRBD2 covers 7 bases. CDR1 is DFQATT, CDR2 SNEGSKA, per germline (reference sequence). This CDR3 comprises 12 residues. J gave up 2 bases and V 3 bases, and 1 base lay outside the gene matches. The CDR3 sequence is CSASRGAYEQYF. CDR3 DNA sequence: TGCAGTGCTAGTCGGGGGGCCTACGAGCAGTACTTC.

The table lists this clonotype with many counts. The chain uses TRBV6-2 or TRBV6-3 and TRBJ2-5, with D hard to call. The CDR3 contains 14 residues. V was pared by 7 bases and J by 0 bases, with 12 bases between. Germline V lookup: CDR1 MNHEY, CDR2 SVGEGT. As DNA, the CDR3 is TGTGCCAGCACCAAACAGATGTACCAAGAGACCCAGTACTTC. Translation gives CASTKQMYQETQYF.

The V gene is TRBV29-1, the J gene TRBJ1-2; weak D call: TRBD1 (5 bases). Trimming pared 4 bases from V and 0 bases from J, leaving 9 bases between. CDR3 length: 13 residues. The germline gives CDR1 SQVTM, CDR2 ANQGSEA. As DNA, the CDR3 is TGCAGCGTTGCGGGGCCAACTAACTATGGCTACACCTTC. Its protein is CSVAGPTNYGYTF.

Ten or more counts support this clonotype. This chain links TRBV6-1 with TRBJ2-2; TRBD1 agrees at 8 bases. The germline CDR1 and CDR2 sequences are MNHNS and SASEGT. V was pared by 6 bases and J by 5 bases, with 5 bases of the junction left unmatched. This CDR3 has 14 residues. CDR3 coding DNA: TGTGCCAGCAGAGCAGGGGGCCGGACCGGGGAGCTGTTTTTT. This gives the protein CASRAGGRTGELFF.

In regard to this clonotype: This sequence is one base from a far larger clone and is likely a read error. This chain joins TRBV7-9 and TRBJ2-3; D is possibly TRBD2 (5 bases). The CDR3 has 18 residues. Trimming removed 4 bases at V and 1 base at J, with 21 bases between. Germline CDR1 reads SEHNR; CDR2 reads FQNEAQ (reference sequence). The CDR3 DNA reads as TGTGCCAGCAGCTCCCGACGGGGTGGGCCGAGTGGCACAGATACGCAGTATTTT. Encoded protein: CASSSRRGGPSGTDTQYF.

This clonotype was counted ten times or more. A junction end diverges from the germline sequence, so it may reflect a read error. The V gene is TRBV2, the J gene TRBJ2-7, with 7 bases that match TRBD1. Germline V lookup: CDR1 SNHLY, CDR2 FYNNEI. The CDR3 consists of 15 residues. CDR3 loop: CAGSATDRHSYEQYF. For the CDR3, the DNA is TGTGCCGGCAGTGCCACGGACAGGCACAGCTACGAGCAGTACTTC.

Ten or more counts support this clonotype. The V call is TRBV28, the J call TRBJ2-3, with D possibly being TRBD1 (7 bases). CDR3 size: 15 residues. The germline V gene encodes CDR1 MDHEN and CDR2 SYDVKM. Trimming removed 6 bases from V and 2 bases from J, with 15 bases in between. This CDR3 is CASRSGGLYTDTQYF. Written as DNA, the CDR3 is TGTGCCAGCAGGTCAGGGGGGTTGTACACAGATACGCAGTATTTT.

Concerning this clonotype itself: One junction end does not reproduce the germline sequence, and a read error may be involved. The chain is built from TRBV15 and TRBJ2-5; TRBD2 matches 15 bases. The CDR3 spans 13 residues. CDR1 is LNHNV, CDR2 YYDKDF, per germline (reference sequence). CDR3: CATSRGTSGGPIF. The CDR3 nucleotides are TGTGCCACCAGCAGGGGGACTAGCGGGGGGCCGATCTTC.

This clonotype was seen only a few times. The chain links TRBV6-2 or TRBV6-3 to TRBJ2-3, with D possibly being TRBD1 (6 bases). This CDR3 comprises 13 residues. Deletions cut 10 bases from V and 4 bases from J, with 15 bases between. The germline V gene encodes CDR1 MNHEY and CDR2 SVGEGT. CDR3 sequence: CATGHSLADTQYF. CDR3 in DNA: TGTGCCACGGGACACAGCTTGGCAGATACGCAGTATTTT.

This clonotype was seen ten or more times. J is TRBJ2-3 and V is TRBV10-3; no clear D. The CDR3 runs 17 residues. V lost 0 bases, J lost 0 bases, and 13 bases lay in between. Germline assignment: CDR1 ENHRY and CDR2 SYGVKD. In DNA, the CDR3 is TGTGCCATCAGTGAGTCGCCCGTTCTTTCTAGCACAGATACGCAGTATTTT. Protein sequence: CAISESPVLSSTDTQYF.

This clonotype occurred many times. The V call is TRBV20-1, the J call TRBJ2-1, with D maybe TRBD1 (6 bases). CDR3 length: 13 residues. V was clipped by 6 bases and J by 5 bases, with 14 bases between them. Germline-derived CDR1 and CDR2 are DFQATT and SNEGSKA (reference sequence). The chain's CDR3 is CSAPGQINNEQFF. The DNA of the CDR3 is TGCAGTGCGCCGGGACAAATTAACAATGAGCAGTTCTTC.

This clonotype was counted many times. This chain connects TRBV28 to TRBJ2-7; 9 bases fit TRBD1. V lost 6 bases to trimming and J lost 3 bases; unmatched junction nucleotides: 6. The CDR3 spans 14 residues. CDR1 is MDHEN, CDR2 SYDVKM, per germline. CDR3 amino acids: CASRRGQGHYEQYF. CDR3 DNA sequence: TGTGCCAGCAGAAGGGGACAGGGACACTACGAGCAGTACTTC.

This clonotype appeared a few times. This chain uses TRBV14 with TRBJ2-2, with D hard to call. Deletions cut 1 base from V and 4 bases from J, with 7 bases between. In germline, CDR1 is SGHDN, CDR2 FVKESK. This CDR3 comprises 14 residues. This CDR3 is CASSQAAFTGELFF. For the CDR3, the DNA is TGTGCCAGCAGCCAAGCGGCTTTCACCGGGGAGCTGTTTTTT.